This T cell receptor beta chain derives from a study of T cell responses to AZD1222 COVID-19 vaccine. This clone showed up just a few times. The same CDR3 also results from other DNA sequences found in this sample. Some clones are missing from TCRdb's copy, which holds only in-frame ones; the method was immunoSEQ multiplex PCR. Of more than 100,000 clones in the sample, over 90% were seen once. V lost 0 bases and J 0 bases, leaving 15 bases between the germline ends. This CDR3 is built from 18 residues. The germline V gene has CDR1 LGHNA and CDR2 YSLEER. The source of this sequence is an adult in good health. This sample comprised peripheral blood, obtained on day 0 of AZD1222 vaccination. V and J are TRBV4-3 and TRBJ2-1; D is undetermined. The CDR3 DNA sequence: TGCGCCAGCAGCCAAGACAGGTCGGTGTCTGGCTCCTACAATGAGCAGTTCTTC. Translating it yields CASSQDRSVSGSYNEQFF.